The 28 T cell receptor beta chains below were found in one sample sequenced in a study of radiation and T cells in renal cell carcinoma. Noted time point: blood 4 weeks post-SBRT, at nephrectomy. The treatment denotes: 15 Gy SBRT to primary tumor, nephrectomy 4 weeks later. The assay was immunoSEQ multiplex PCR, and TCRdb's table has in-frame clones only and misses some. The sample shows around 170,000 clones, about nine tenths of them seen only once. The sample in question was blood, obtained from a patient whose treatment included radiotherapy and nephrectomy. The receptors come from a woman aged 50 to 65 with renal cell carcinoma.

The chain uses TRBV5-1 and TRBJ1-1; D remains ambiguous. This CDR3 region has 15 residues. Per germline, CDR1 SGHRS and CDR2 YFSETQ. V lost 0 bases to trimming and J lost 1 base, with 10 bases between them. CDR3 in amino acids: CASSLVQFPNTEAFF. The CDR3 coding sequence is TGCGCCAGCAGCTTGGTGCAGTTTCCGAACACTGAAGCTTTCTTT.

V usage is TRBV7-3 and J usage is TRBJ1-1, with 9 nucleotides matching TRBD1. CDR1 is SGHTA and CDR2 is FQGTGA in the germline V gene. The CDR3 contains 15 residues. Trimming cost V 3 bases and J 5 bases; bases outside gene matches: 7. The CDR3 sequence is CASSFETGTGTEAFF. In nucleotides, the CDR3 is TGTGCCAGCAGCTTTGAAACCGGGACAGGGACTGAAGCTTTCTTT.

V and J are TRBV5-1 and TRBJ1-2; TRBD1 agrees at 8 bases. V trimming: 0 bases; J trimming: 2 bases; junction bases outside the gene matches: 6. Germline V gives CDR1 SGHRS, CDR2 YFSETQ. This CDR3 has 16 residues. The CDR3 here is CASSLGWTGQNYGYTF. In DNA form, the CDR3 reads TGCGCCAGCAGCTTGGGGTGGACAGGGCAAAACTATGGCTACACCTTC.

The J gene is TRBJ1-4, the V gene TRBV2, with TRBD1 as a possible D gene (6 bases). V lost 7 bases, J lost 10 bases, and 16 bases lay in between. The CDR3 covers 13 residues. In germline, CDR1 is SNHLY, CDR2 FYNNEI. The CDR3 region has the DNA TGTGCCAGCATCGGCAGGGGATATAGAAAACTGTTTTTT. This encodes CASIGRGYRKLFF.

The V gene is TRBV9, the J gene TRBJ2-5; 11 nucleotides align to TRBD2. The CDR3 extends over 17 amino acids. The germline CDR1 and CDR2 sequences are SGDLS and YYNGEE. V was pared by 0 bases and J by 2 bases, with 6 bases of the junction left unmatched. This CDR3 is CASSVASSGGQQETQYF. The CDR3 DNA follows: TGTGCCAGCAGCGTAGCTTCTAGCGGGGGGCAACAAGAGACCCAGTACTTC. The variable domain in full, completed from reference TRBV9 and TRBJ2-5, reads DSGVTQTPKHLITATGQRVTLRCSPRSGDLSVYWYQQSLDQGLQFLIQYYNGEERAKGNILERFSAQQFPDLHSELNLSSLELGDSALYFCASSVASSGGQQETQYFGPGTRLLVL.

The CDR3, as DNA: TGTGCCAGCAGTTACTCGACAGGGACGGATGGCTACACCTTC. It encodes CASSYSTGTDGYTF. V gene TRBV6-6 combines with J gene TRBJ1-2; 7 bases line up with TRBD1. The CDR3 is made up of 14 amino acids. The V gene end was trimmed by 0 bases and the J gene end by 6 bases; junction bases not matched to a gene: 4. CDR1 and CDR2 (germline): MNHNY, SVGAGI (reference sequence).

The chain is built from TRBV6-5 and TRBJ1-4, with D unresolved. The CDR3 length is 15 residues. Trimming pared 3 bases from V and 7 bases from J, leaving 15 bases between. Germline V gene sequence: CDR1 MNHEY, CDR2 SVGAGI. The CDR3 coding sequence is TGTGCCAGCAGTTATATGGGCCAGGCACGTGAAAAACTGTTTTTT. Its protein product is CASSYMGQAREKLFF.

This clone was found a few times. This rearrangement joins TRBV2 to TRBJ1-3; 8 positions agree with TRBD1. Germline V gene data show CDR1 as SNHLY and CDR2 as FYNNEI. V lost 6 bases to trimming and J lost 2 bases; unmatched junction nucleotides: 12. The CDR3 is 17 amino acids. The CDR3 spells CASRTIPRGPPGNTIYF. The CDR3 coding sequence is TGTGCCAGCAGGACAATCCCCAGGGGGCCCCCTGGAAACACCATATATTTT.

The J gene is TRBJ2-1, the V gene TRBV9, with unresolved D. Germline-derived CDR1 and CDR2 are SGDLS and YYNGEE. This CDR3 is built from 16 residues. The ends were cut back, 1 base at V and 6 bases at J, with 17 bases in the middle. The CDR3 DNA sequence: TGTGCCAGCAGCGTAAGTCCTAGAATTGGGTTCAATGAGCAGTTCTTC. This sequence encodes CASSVSPRIGFNEQFF.

This sequence joins TRBV9 and TRBJ2-1; 12 bases fit TRBD2. With V trimmed by 4 bases and J by 6 bases, 5 bases remained unmatched. Germline CDR1 SGDLS, CDR2 YYNGEE. The CDR3 contains 15 residues. The chain's CDR3 is CASSPSGGAGNEQFF. The CDR3, as DNA: TGTGCCAGCAGCCCTAGCGGGGGGGCGGGCAATGAGCAGTTCTTC.

The rearrangement uses TRBV7-8 and TRBJ1-1; D uncertain. The germline CDR1 and CDR2 sequences are SGHVS and FQNEAQ. The CDR3 has 17 residues. Trimming took off 1 base at V and 0 bases at J, with 15 bases between the two ends. The CDR3 DNA follows: TGTGCCAGCAGCTTAGTGGCCGGAGGAGGGTTGAACACTGAAGCTTTCTTT. Protein product: CASSLVAGGGLNTEAFF.

This clone was recorded at least ten times. V is TRBV19 and J is TRBJ1-1; 8 nucleotides agree with TRBD1. From germline, CDR1 is LNHDA and CDR2 SQIVND (reference sequence). The CDR3 has 14 residues. With 6 bases clipped from V and 2 bases from J, the junction kept 5 bases outside the gene matches. Here the CDR3 reads CASSHRGGNTEAFF. CDR3 sequence (DNA): TGTGCCAGTAGCCACAGGGGGGGAAACACTGAAGCTTTCTTT.

CDR3 region: CASSATSGARTDTQYF. The CDR3 DNA sequence: TGCGCCAGCAGCGCGACTAGCGGGGCCCGCACAGATACGCAGTATTTT. The chain joins TRBV5-1 to TRBJ2-3; 11 positions agree with TRBD2. Trimming took 4 bases from V and 1 from J; bases not matched to a gene: 5. This CDR3 is 16 amino acids long. CDR1 and CDR2 (germline): SGHRS, YFSETQ. Variable domain in full (rest from reference TRBV5-1 and TRBJ2-3): KAGVTQTPRYLIKTRGQQVTLSCSPISGHRSVSWYQQTPGQGLQFLFEYFSETQRNKGNFPGRFSGRQFSNSRSEMNVSTLELGDSALYLCASSATSGARTDTQYFGPGTRLTVL.

This chain connects TRBV4-1 to TRBJ1-1; D not certain. Germline V gene data show CDR1 as MGHRA and CDR2 as YSYEKL. The ends were cut back, 0 bases at V and 0 bases at J, with 8 bases in the middle. The CDR3 contains 15 residues. As DNA, the CDR3 is TGCGCCAGCAGCCAAGACGTTAACATGAACACTGAAGCTTTCTTT. Translation gives CASSQDVNMNTEAFF.

This chain's CDR3 is CASSLAAPNNEQFF. Written as DNA, the CDR3 is TGTGCCAGCAGTTTAGCAGCACCTAACAATGAGCAGTTCTTC. The chain employs TRBV28 and TRBJ2-1, with D hard to call. The length of the CDR3 is 14 residues. V was clipped by 2 bases and J by 5 bases, with 10 bases between them. The germline CDR1 and CDR2 sequences are MDHEN and SYDVKM.

In this sample, this clone turned up a few times. The rearrangement joins TRBV5-1 to TRBJ1-1, with no clear D. The germline V and J ends were trimmed by 2 bases and 2 bases, with 10 bases remaining between them. Looked up from germline, CDR1 is SGHRS and CDR2 is YFSETQ. The CDR3 contains 14 residues. The DNA for the CDR3 is TGCGCCAGCAGCTTCTCGCTAGATAACACTGAAGCTTTCTTT. Protein product: CASSFSLDNTEAFF.

The rearrangement uses TRBV5-1 and TRBJ2-2, with D unclear. This CDR3 has 12 amino acids. From germline, CDR1 is SGHRS and CDR2 YFSETQ. The ends were cut back, 3 bases at V and 2 bases at J, with 2 bases in the middle. The CDR3 sequence is CASSYNTGELFF. The DNA for the CDR3 is TGCGCCAGCAGCTACAACACCGGGGAGCTGTTTTTT. Full variable domain (outside the CDR3, taken from reference TRBV5-1 and TRBJ2-2): KAGVTQTPRYLIKTRGQQVTLSCSPISGHRSVSWYQQTPGQGLQFLFEYFSETQRNKGNFPGRFSGRQFSNSRSEMNVSTLELGDSALYLCASSYNTGELFFGEGSRLTVL.

This clone was picked up one time. The J gene is TRBJ1-2, the V gene TRBV14; 7 bases are shared with TRBD1. Germline lookup yields CDR1 SGHDN and CDR2 FVKESK. The CDR3 extends over 14 amino acids. V trimming: 1 base; J trimming: 5 bases; junction bases outside the gene matches: 4. As DNA, the CDR3 is TGTGCCAGCAGCCAAGTCGGGACAGCTTATGGCTACACCTTC. It yields the protein CASSQVGTAYGYTF.

This chain uses TRBV11-2 with TRBJ2-1; TRBD2 matches 7 bases. CDR1 SGHAT and CDR2 FQNNGV come from the germline V gene. After removal of 4 bases from V and 12 bases from J, the junction contained 12 bases not matched to a gene. This CDR3 is built from 14 residues. CDR3 amino acids: CASSSGLTGGGQFF. The CDR3 nucleotides read TGTGCCAGCAGCTCGGGACTAACGGGCGGAGGGCAGTTCTTC.

The CDR3 is CASSPARGETQYF. The CDR3 DNA reads TGTGCCAGCAGCCCCGCGCGGGGGGAGACCCAGTACTTC. V and J are TRBV6-6 and TRBJ2-5, with TRBD2 matching 7 bases. The V gene end was trimmed by 6 bases and the J gene end by 5 bases; junction bases not matched to a gene: 6. CDR3 size: 13 residues. The germline gives CDR1 MNHNY, CDR2 SVGAGI (reference sequence).

The V call is TRBV7-6, the J call TRBJ1-2; TRBD1 aligns across 11 bases. The germline gives CDR1 SGHVS, CDR2 FNYEAQ. V gave up 1 base and J gave up 10 bases; unmatched junction bases: 8. The length of the CDR3 is 15 residues. CDR3: CASSLDQGGQGAYTF. CDR3 nucleotides: TGTGCCAGCAGCTTAGACCAGGGAGGACAGGGGGCCTACACCTTC.

The chain joins TRBV6-4 to TRBJ1-1; D is perhaps TRBD1 (6 bases). Germline assignment: CDR1 MRHNA and CDR2 SNTAGT. V lost 6 bases and J 6 bases, leaving 20 bases between the germline ends. The length of the CDR3 is 15 residues. CDR3 protein: CASRGTTGSRAEAFF. The CDR3 region has the DNA TGTGCCAGCAGGGGAACCACAGGGTCCCGAGCTGAAGCTTTCTTT.

Written as DNA, the CDR3 is TGTGCCAGCTCTCGGGGCATGAGTACCGGGGAGCTGTTTTTT. Its translation: CASSRGMSTGELFF. The chain is built from TRBV7-8 and TRBJ2-2; D may be TRBD1 or TRBD2 (5 bases each). The CDR3 is 14 residues long. The V gene's germline CDR1 is SGHVS and CDR2 FQNEAQ. V lost 8 bases, J lost 5 bases, and 15 bases lay in between.

The chain links TRBV19 to TRBJ1-1; 9 nucleotides line up with TRBD1. The length of the CDR3 is 14 residues. Unmatched junction bases numbered 10, after V lost 8 bases and J lost 6 bases. The V gene's germline CDR1 is LNHDA and CDR2 SQIVND (reference sequence). CDR3 sequence (DNA): TGTGCCAGTCGAGGACAGGGGCGCGTGTCTGAAGCTTTCTTT. This codes for CASRGQGRVSEAFF.

The gene calls are TRBV7-3 and TRBJ2-1; 9 bases fit TRBD2. Germline V gene data show CDR1 as SGHTA and CDR2 as FQGTGA. This CDR3 has 14 amino acids. Unmatched junction bases numbered 3, after V lost 5 bases and J lost 4 bases. The CDR3 is CASSRSGGYNEQFF. CDR3 DNA sequence: TGTGCCAGCAGCCGAAGCGGGGGGTACAATGAGCAGTTCTTC.

The DNA for the CDR3 is TGTGCCAGCAGTACAGGGTCTGGAGGCGGCTACACCTTC. Residues: CASSTGSGGGYTF. The genes are TRBV7-9 and TRBJ1-2; a weak D match, TRBD1 (6 bases). The germline CDR1 and CDR2 sequences are SEHNR and FQNEAQ (reference sequence). This CDR3 contains 13 residues. Trimming shortened V by 6 bases and J by 8 bases, and 16 bases separated the two germline ends.

The chain uses TRBV9 and TRBJ2-7; D is possibly TRBD2 (6 bases). The CDR3 covers 14 residues. Germline CDR1 and CDR2: SGDLS and YYNGEE. Trimming removed 4 bases from V and 3 bases from J, with 14 bases in between. CDR3: CASSPAGRFYEQYF. CDR3 in DNA: TGTGCCAGCAGCCCCGCGGGAAGGTTCTACGAGCAGTACTTC.

This chain uses TRBV19 with TRBJ1-6, with a possible D match to TRBD1 (5 bases). Germline V gene lookup returns CDR1 LNHDA and CDR2 SQIVND (reference sequence). Trimming cost V 4 bases and J 6 bases, with 13 bases left between them. The length of the CDR3 is 15 residues. As DNA, the CDR3 is TGTGCCAGTAGTACAGGGTTTAGTGGTAATTCACCCCTCCACTTT. Its translation: CASSTGFSGNSPLHF.